This TCR beta chain was identified in a study of CD8 T cells in ankylosing spondylitis. Points from the study as a whole: Apparently characteristic of ankylosing spondylitis blood was a TCR beta motif (under ten highly homologous variants). Disease-linked clones proved CD8+ and comparatively uncommon in peripheral blood.

One entry per CDR3 protein results from TCRdb running MiXCR on the 5' RACE reads. The sample yields hundreds of thousands of distinct CDR3 sequences, about an eighth seen once. Points on this clonotype: Antigen unknown.

This receptor was obtained from a male donor with ankylosing spondylitis. Material for sequencing was blood, either unsorted or a sorted T cell fraction (not recorded which).

The CDR3 nucleotides are TGTGCCAGCAGCGTAGATCAGGTCGCAGAAACTGAAGCTTTCTTT. This codes for CASSVDQVAETEAFF. The chain uses TRBV9 and TRBJ1-1; no clear D. V was clipped by 0 bases and J by 5 bases, with 14 bases between them. Germline V gives CDR1 SGDLS, CDR2 YYNGEE. The CDR3 runs to 15 residues.